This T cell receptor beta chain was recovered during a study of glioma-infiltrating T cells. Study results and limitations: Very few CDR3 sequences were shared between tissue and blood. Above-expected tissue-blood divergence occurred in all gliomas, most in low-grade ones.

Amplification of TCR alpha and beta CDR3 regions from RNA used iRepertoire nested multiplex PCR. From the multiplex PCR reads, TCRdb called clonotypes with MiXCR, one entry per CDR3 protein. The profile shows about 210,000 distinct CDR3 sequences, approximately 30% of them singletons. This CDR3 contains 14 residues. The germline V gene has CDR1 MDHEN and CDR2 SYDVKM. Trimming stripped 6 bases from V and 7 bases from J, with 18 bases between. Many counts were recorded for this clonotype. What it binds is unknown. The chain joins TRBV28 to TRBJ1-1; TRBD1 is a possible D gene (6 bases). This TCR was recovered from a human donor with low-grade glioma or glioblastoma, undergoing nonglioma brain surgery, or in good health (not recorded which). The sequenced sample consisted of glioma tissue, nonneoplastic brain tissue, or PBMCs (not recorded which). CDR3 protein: CASRPPGGVVEAFF. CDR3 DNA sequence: TGTGCCAGCAGGCCCCCGGGGGGCGTGGTTGAAGCTTTCTTT.